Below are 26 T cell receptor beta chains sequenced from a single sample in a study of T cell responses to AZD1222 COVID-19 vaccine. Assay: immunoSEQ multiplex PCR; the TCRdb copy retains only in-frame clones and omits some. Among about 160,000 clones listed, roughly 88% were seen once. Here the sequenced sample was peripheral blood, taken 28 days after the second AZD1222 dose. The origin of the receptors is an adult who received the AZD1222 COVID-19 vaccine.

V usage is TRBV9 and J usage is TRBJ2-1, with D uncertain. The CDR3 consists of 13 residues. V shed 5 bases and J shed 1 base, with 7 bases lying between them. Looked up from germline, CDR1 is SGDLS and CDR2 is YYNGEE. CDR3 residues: CASSGTSYNEQFF. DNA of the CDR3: TGTGCCAGCAGTGGCACTTCCTACAATGAGCAGTTCTTC.

This chain's CDR3 is CASSIQGNDGYTF. CDR3 in DNA: TGTGCCAGCAGCATACAGGGGAATGATGGCTACACCTTC. The chain has TRBV9 and TRBJ1-2, with 7 bases matching TRBD1. CDR1 and CDR2 (germline): SGDLS, YYNGEE. Germline trimming cut 4 bases from V and 6 bases from J; bases unmatched to any gene: 6. The CDR3 sequence is 13 residues long.

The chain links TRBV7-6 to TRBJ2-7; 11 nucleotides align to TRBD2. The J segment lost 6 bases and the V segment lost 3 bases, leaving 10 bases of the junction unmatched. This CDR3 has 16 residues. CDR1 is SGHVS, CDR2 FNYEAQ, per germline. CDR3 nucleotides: TGTGCCAGCAGCTTTAGCGGGGGGGCCGTGGGTGGCGAGCAGTACTTC. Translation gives CASSFSGGAVGGEQYF. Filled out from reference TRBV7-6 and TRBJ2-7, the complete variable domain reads GAGVSQSPRYKVTKRGQDVALRCDPISGHVSLYWYRQALGQGPEFLTYFNYEAQQDKSGLPNDRFSAERPEGSISTLTIQRTEQRDSAMYRCASSFSGGAVGGEQYFGPGTRLTVT.

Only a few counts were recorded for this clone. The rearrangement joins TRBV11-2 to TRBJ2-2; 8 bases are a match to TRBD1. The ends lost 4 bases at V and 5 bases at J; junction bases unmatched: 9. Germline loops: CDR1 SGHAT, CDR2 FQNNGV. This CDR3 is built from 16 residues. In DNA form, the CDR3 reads TGTGCCAGCAGCTCGCGGACAGGGCGGACTACCGGGGAGCTGTTTTTT. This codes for CASSSRTGRTTGELFF.

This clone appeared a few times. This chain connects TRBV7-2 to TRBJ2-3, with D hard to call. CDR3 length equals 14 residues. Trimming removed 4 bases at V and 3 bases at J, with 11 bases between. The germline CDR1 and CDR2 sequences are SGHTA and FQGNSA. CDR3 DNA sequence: TGTGCCAGCAGCTCGTACTTAGAAACAGATACGCAGTATTTT. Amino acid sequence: CASSSYLETDTQYF.

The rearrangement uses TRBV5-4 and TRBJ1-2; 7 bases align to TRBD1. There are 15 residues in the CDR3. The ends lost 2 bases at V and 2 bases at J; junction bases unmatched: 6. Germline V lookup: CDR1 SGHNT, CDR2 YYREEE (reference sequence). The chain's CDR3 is CASSLARTGNYGYTF. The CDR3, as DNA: TGTGCCAGCAGCTTAGCCAGGACAGGCAACTATGGCTACACCTTC.

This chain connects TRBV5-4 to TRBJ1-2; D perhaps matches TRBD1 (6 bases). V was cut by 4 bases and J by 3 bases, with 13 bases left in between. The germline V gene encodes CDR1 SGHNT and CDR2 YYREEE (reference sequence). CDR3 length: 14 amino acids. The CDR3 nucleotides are TGTGCCAGCAGCGCTACAGGGTTTCACTATGGCTACACCTTC. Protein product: CASSATGFHYGYTF.

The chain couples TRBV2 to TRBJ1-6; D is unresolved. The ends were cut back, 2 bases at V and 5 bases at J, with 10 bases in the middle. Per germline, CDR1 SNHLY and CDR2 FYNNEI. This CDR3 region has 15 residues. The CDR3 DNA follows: TGTGCCAGCAGTGAACTTGCGGGCGATAATTCACCCCTCCACTTT. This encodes CASSELAGDNSPLHF.

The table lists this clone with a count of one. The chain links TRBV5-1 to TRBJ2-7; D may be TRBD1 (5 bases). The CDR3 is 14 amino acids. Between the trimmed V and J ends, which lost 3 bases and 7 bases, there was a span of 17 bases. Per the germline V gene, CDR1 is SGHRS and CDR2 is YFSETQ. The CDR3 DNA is TGCGCCAGCAGCTCGACCCCCCTGGACAAGGAGCAGTACTTC. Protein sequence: CASSSTPLDKEQYF. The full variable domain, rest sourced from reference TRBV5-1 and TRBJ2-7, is KAGVTQTPRYLIKTRGQQVTLSCSPISGHRSVSWYQQTPGQGLQFLFEYFSETQRNKGNFPGRFSGRQFSNSRSEMNVSTLELGDSALYLCASSSTPLDKEQYFGPGTRLTVT.

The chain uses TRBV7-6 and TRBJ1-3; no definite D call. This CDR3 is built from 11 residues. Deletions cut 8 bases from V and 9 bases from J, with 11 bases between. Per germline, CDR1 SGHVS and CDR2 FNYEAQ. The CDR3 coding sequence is TGTGCCAGCGGTAATTTAGGCACCATATATTTT. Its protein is CASGNLGTIYF.

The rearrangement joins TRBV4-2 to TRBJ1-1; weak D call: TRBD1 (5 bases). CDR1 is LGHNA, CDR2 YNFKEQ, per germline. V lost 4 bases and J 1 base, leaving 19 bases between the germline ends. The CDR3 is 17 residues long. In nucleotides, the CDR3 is TGTGCCAGCAGCCGCCCGCCCGGGTCACAGGAGAACACTGAAGCTTTCTTT. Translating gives CASSRPPGSQENTEAFF.

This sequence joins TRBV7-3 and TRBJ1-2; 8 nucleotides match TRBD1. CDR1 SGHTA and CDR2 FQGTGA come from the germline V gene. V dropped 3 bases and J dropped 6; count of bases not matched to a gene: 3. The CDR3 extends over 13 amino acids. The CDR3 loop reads CASSFRGLDGYTF. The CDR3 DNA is TGTGCCAGCAGCTTCAGGGGGCTGGATGGCTACACCTTC. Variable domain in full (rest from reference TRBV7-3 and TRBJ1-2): GAGVSQTPSNKVTEKGKYVELRCDPISGHTALYWYRQSLGQGPEFLIYFQGTGAADDSGLPNDRFFAVRPEGSVSTLKIQRTERGDSAVYLCASSFRGLDGYTFGSGTRLTVV.

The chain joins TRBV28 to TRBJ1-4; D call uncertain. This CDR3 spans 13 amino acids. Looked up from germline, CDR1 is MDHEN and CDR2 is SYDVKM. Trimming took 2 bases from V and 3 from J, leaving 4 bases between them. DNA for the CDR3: TGTGCCAGCAGTTTACTTGCTAATGAAAAACTGTTTTTT. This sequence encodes CASSLLANEKLFF.

DNA for the CDR3: TGCGCCAGCAGCCCGGACGGGAGCTCCTACGAGCAGTACTTC. Amino acid sequence: CASSPDGSSYEQYF. The genes are TRBV4-1 and TRBJ2-7, with D tentatively TRBD2 (6 bases). This CDR3 is 14 amino acids long. V was pared by 4 bases and J by 0 bases, with 10 bases between. Germline V gives CDR1 MGHRA, CDR2 YSYEKL.

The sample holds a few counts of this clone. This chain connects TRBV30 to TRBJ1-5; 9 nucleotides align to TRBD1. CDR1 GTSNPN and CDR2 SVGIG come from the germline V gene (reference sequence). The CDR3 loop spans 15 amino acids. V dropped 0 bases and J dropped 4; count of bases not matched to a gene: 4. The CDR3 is CAWSVGDRVNQPQHF. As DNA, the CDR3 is TGTGCCTGGAGTGTAGGGGACAGGGTTAATCAGCCCCAGCATTTT. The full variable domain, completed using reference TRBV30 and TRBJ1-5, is SQTIHQWPATLVQPVGSPLSLECTVEGTSNPNLYWYRQAAGRGLQLLFYSVGIGQISSEVPQNLSASRPQDRQFILSSKKLLLSDSGFYLCAWSVGDRVNQPQHFGDGTRLSIL.

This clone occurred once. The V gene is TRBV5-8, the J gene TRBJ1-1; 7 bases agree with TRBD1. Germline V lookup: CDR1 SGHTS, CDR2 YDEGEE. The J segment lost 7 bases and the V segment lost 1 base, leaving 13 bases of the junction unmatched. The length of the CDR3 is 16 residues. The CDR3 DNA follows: TGTGCCAGCAGCTTGTACAGGGGCGGTAGTTTGGGTGAAGCTTTCTTT. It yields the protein CASSLYRGGSLGEAFF.

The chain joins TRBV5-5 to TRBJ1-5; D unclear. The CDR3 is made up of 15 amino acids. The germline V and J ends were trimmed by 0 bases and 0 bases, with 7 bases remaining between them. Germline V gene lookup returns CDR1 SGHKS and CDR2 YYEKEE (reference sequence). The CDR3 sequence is CASSLVASSNQPQHF. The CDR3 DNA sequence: TGTGCCAGCAGCTTGGTAGCCAGTAGCAATCAGCCCCAGCATTTT.

The CDR3 region is CASSEPYEQYF. CDR3 bases: TGTGCCAGCAGCGAACCCTACGAGCAGTACTTC. V and J are TRBV5-8 and TRBJ2-7; D is unresolved. This CDR3 is 11 amino acids long. V was cut by 4 bases and J by 2 bases, with 4 bases left in between. Germline assignment: CDR1 SGHTS and CDR2 YDEGEE.

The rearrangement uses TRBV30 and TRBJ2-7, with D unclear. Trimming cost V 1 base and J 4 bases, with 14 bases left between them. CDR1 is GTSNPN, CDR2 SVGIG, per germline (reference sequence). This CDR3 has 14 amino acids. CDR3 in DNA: TGTGCCTGGAGTGATCGGGCCGTTCCATACGAGCAGTACTTC. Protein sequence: CAWSDRAVPYEQYF.

The CDR3 protein is CASSSNRGLYEQYF. The DNA of the CDR3 is TGTGCCAGCAGCTCGAACAGGGGACTCTACGAGCAGTACTTC. The rearrangement joins TRBV7-9 to TRBJ2-7; tentatively, D is TRBD1 (7 bases). The CDR3 totals 14 residues. Germline V gene sequence: CDR1 SEHNR, CDR2 FQNEAQ (reference sequence). Trimming shortened V by 4 bases and J by 3 bases, and 13 bases separated the two germline ends.

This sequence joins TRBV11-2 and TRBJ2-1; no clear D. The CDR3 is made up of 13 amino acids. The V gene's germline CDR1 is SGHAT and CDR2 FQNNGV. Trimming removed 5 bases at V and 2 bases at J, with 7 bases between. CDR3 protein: CASSPPPYNEQFF. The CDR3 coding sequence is TGTGCCAGCAGCCCACCCCCCTACAATGAGCAGTTCTTC.

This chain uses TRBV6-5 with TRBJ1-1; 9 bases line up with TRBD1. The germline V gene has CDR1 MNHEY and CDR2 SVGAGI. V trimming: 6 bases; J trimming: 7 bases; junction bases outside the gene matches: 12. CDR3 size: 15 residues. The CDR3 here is CASSDQITGGSEAFF. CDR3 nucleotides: TGTGCCAGCAGCGACCAAATAACAGGGGGCAGTGAAGCTTTCTTT.

The CDR3 region has the DNA TGCGCCAGCAGCGAGGGTACCACCCTGAACACTGAAGCTTTCTTT. Amino acids: CASSEGTTLNTEAFF. The chain employs TRBV5-1 and TRBJ1-1; no clear D gene. V dropped 4 bases and J dropped 0 bases, with 13 bases sitting between them. The CDR3 has 15 residues. CDR1 SGHRS and CDR2 YFSETQ come from the germline V gene.

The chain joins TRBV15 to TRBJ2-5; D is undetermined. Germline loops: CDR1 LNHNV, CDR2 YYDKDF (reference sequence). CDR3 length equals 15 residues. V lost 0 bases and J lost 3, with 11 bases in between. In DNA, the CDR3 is TGTGCCACCAGCAGAGATCGGGCAGCTGAAGAGACCCAGTACTTC. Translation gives CATSRDRAAEETQYF.

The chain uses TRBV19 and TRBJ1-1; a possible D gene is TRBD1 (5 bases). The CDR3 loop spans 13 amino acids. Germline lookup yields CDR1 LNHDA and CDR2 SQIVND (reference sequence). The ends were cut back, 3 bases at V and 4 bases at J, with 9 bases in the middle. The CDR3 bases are TGTGCCAGTAGTATCTGGGGCGGCACTGAAGCTTTCTTT. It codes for CASSIWGGTEAFF.

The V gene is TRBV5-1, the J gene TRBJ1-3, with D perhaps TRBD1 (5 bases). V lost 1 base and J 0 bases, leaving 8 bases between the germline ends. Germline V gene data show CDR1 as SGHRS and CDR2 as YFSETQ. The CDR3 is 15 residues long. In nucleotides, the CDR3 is TGCGCCAGCAGCTTGACAGGAGGCTCTGGAAACACCATATATTTT. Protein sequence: CASSLTGGSGNTIYF. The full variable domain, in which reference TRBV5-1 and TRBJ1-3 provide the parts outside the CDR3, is KAGVTQTPRYLIKTRGQQVTLSCSPISGHRSVSWYQQTPGQGLQFLFEYFSETQRNKGNFPGRFSGRQFSNSRSEMNVSTLELGDSALYLCASSLTGGSGNTIYFGEGSWLTVV.